This T cell receptor (beta chain) is from a study of blood T cell repertoires in COVID-19. Study-level information: Sources were T cells, B-cell-depleted T cells, or PBMCs; the material itself was cDNA or gDNA.

The V gene lost 6 bases and the J gene lost 0 bases, with 14 bases spanning the gap. CDR1 is MNHNY and CDR2 is SVGAGI in the germline V gene (reference sequence). This CDR3 has 16 residues. In the original processing: Nucleated cell counts were estimated from reference gene primer amplification. Profiling relied on immunoSEQ multiplex PCR, and the TCRdb table lists in-frame clones only, not all of them. From that table come the V and J calls and clone size; the DNA was used to work out D and trimming. The sample contains about 140,000 clones, more than 60% of which appear only once. The V gene is TRBV6-6, the J gene TRBJ2-2; TRBD1 might be the D (5 bases). Sequences were obtained from peripheral blood. The clonotype was recovered from a woman aged 50 to 60 with active or convalescent COVID-19. Here the CDR3 DNA reads TGTGCCAGCAGACCACAGGAGCCTACGAACACCGGGGAGCTGTTTTTT. Protein product: CASRPQEPTNTGELFF.